This passage covers 13 T cell receptor beta chains from one sample sequenced in a study of blood T cell repertoires in COVID-19. Clones were read by immunoSEQ multiplex PCR, and TCRdb kept only the in-frame ones, dropping some. The sample has around 280,000 clones; about nine tenths are singletons. Sequencing input: peripheral blood. Source of these receptors: a woman in her twenties or thirties with COVID-19, enrolled during active disease.

The chain employs TRBV10-1 and TRBJ2-3; D not resolved. Germline V CDR1 and CDR2: WNHNN, SYGVQD (reference sequence). V shed 9 bases and J shed 0 bases, with 13 bases lying between them. The CDR3 is 14 residues long. The CDR3 sequence: CASGTASSTDTQYF. DNA of the CDR3: TGCGCCAGTGGTACAGCCTCTAGCACAGATACGCAGTATTTT.

This clone has a single count. V is TRBV6-5 and J is TRBJ1-5, with a weak D call TRBD1 (5 bases). The CDR3 is 13 residues long. Germline V gives CDR1 MNHEY, CDR2 SVGAGI. Deletions cut 10 bases from V and 2 bases from J, with 12 bases between. CDR3 region: CATRAEGNQPQHF. The CDR3 DNA sequence: TGTGCCACCAGGGCCGAGGGCAATCAGCCCCAGCATTTT.

The chain uses TRBV20-1 and TRBJ2-1, with 14 bases fitting TRBD2. Germline V gives CDR1 DFQATT, CDR2 SNEGSKA (reference sequence). The CDR3 covers 17 residues. Trimming at V came to 3 bases and at J to 5 bases, leaving 9 bases not matched to a gene. The CDR3 here is CSASRLAGGPDDNEQFF. The CDR3 DNA reads as TGCAGTGCTAGTAGACTAGCGGGAGGGCCAGACGACAATGAGCAGTTCTTC.

At least ten counts were recorded for this clone. This rearrangement joins TRBV14 to TRBJ1-6; TRBD1 is a possible D gene (6 bases). V was clipped by 5 bases and J by 5 bases, with 13 bases between them. There are 15 residues in the CDR3. Germline values: CDR1 SGHDN, CDR2 FVKESK. The CDR3 DNA reads TGTGCCAGCAGCTATTTGGACAGCAATAATTCACCCCTCCACTTT. As protein: CASSYLDSNNSPLHF.

The chain has TRBV7-2 and TRBJ2-1, with 7 nucleotides matching TRBD2. There are 15 residues in the CDR3. V shed 0 bases, J shed 4 bases, and the junction held 3 bases outside the gene matches. From germline, CDR1 is SGHTA and CDR2 FQGNSA. This chain's CDR3 is CASSLAGGNYNEQFF. For the CDR3, the DNA is TGTGCCAGCAGCTTAGCGGGAGGGAATTACAATGAGCAGTTCTTC.

This clone occurred once. The V call is TRBV4-1, the J call TRBJ2-2; tentative D call: TRBD2 (6 bases). Trimming cost V 2 bases and J 7 bases, with 11 bases left between them. There are 14 residues in the CDR3. The germline V gene encodes CDR1 MGHRA and CDR2 YSYEKL. The CDR3 nucleotides read TGCGCCAGCAGCCAATTTCCGGGGGACGGGGAGCTGTTTTTT. It codes for CASSQFPGDGELFF.

This clone was detected once. J is TRBJ2-1 and V is TRBV5-4, with 11 bases identical to TRBD2. V shed 4 bases, J shed 0 bases, and the junction held 3 bases outside the gene matches. Germline V gene lookup returns CDR1 SGHNT and CDR2 YYREEE (reference sequence). The CDR3 contains 16 residues. CDR3 sequence reads: CASSRGLADSYNEQFF. The CDR3 nucleotides read TGTGCCAGCAGCCGGGGACTAGCGGACTCCTACAATGAGCAGTTCTTC.

The CDR3 protein is CASSTGQGENEKLFF. In nucleotides, the CDR3 is TGCGCCAGCAGCACCGGACAGGGGGAAAATGAAAAACTGTTTTTT. The chain recombines TRBV5-1 with TRBJ1-4; 10 bases are a match to TRBD1. Germline lookup yields CDR1 SGHRS and CDR2 YFSETQ. CDR3 length: 15 amino acids. After removal of 4 bases from V and 5 bases from J, the junction contained 5 bases not matched to a gene.

This clone was seen only once. V usage is TRBV18 and J usage is TRBJ2-7; D not resolved. The CDR3 has 13 amino acids. V lost 6 bases, J lost 5 bases, and 14 bases lay in between. Germline-derived CDR1 and CDR2 are KGHSH and LQKENI. CDR3 sequence (DNA): TGTGCCAGCTCGTCGGGTCCAGCCAACGAGCAGTACTTC. Protein sequence: CASSSGPANEQYF.

This chain links TRBV15 with TRBJ2-7, with D tentatively TRBD1 (6 bases). This CDR3 contains 13 residues. The V and J ends lost 3 bases and 2 bases respectively, with 8 bases between them. Germline V CDR1 and CDR2: LNHNV, YYDKDF (reference sequence). The CDR3 nucleotides read TGTGCCACCAGCAGGGACAGCGCCTACGAGCAGTACTTC. Protein: CATSRDSAYEQYF.

The rearrangement joins TRBV7-3 to TRBJ2-2, with TRBD2 identical over 7 bases. Germline values: CDR1 SGHTA, CDR2 FQGTGA. V lost 5 bases, J lost 5 bases, and 11 bases stayed unmatched. The CDR3 contains 16 residues. CDR3 sequence: CASSPMLTSATGELFF. The CDR3 coding sequence is TGTGCCAGCAGCCCTATGTTAACTAGCGCAACCGGGGAGCTGTTTTTT.

In this sample, this clone turned up once. The chain employs TRBV19 and TRBJ2-7; weak D call: TRBD1 (6 bases). V was shortened by 3 bases and J by 2 bases, with 8 bases between the two germline ends. This CDR3 is 13 amino acids long. The germline CDR1 and CDR2 sequences are LNHDA and SQIVND (reference sequence). The CDR3 is CASSMGQTYEQYF. The CDR3 DNA reads as TGTGCCAGTAGTATGGGACAAACCTACGAGCAGTACTTC.

The chain recombines TRBV2 with TRBJ1-6; 9 nucleotides match TRBD1. V shed 5 bases, J shed 10 bases, and the junction held 9 bases outside the gene matches. In germline, CDR1 is SNHLY, CDR2 FYNNEI. The CDR3 extends over 15 amino acids. The CDR3 DNA reads TGTGCCAGCAGTTCCCGGGACAGGGCTCGATCACCCCTCCACTTT. Protein product: CASSSRDRARSPLHF.